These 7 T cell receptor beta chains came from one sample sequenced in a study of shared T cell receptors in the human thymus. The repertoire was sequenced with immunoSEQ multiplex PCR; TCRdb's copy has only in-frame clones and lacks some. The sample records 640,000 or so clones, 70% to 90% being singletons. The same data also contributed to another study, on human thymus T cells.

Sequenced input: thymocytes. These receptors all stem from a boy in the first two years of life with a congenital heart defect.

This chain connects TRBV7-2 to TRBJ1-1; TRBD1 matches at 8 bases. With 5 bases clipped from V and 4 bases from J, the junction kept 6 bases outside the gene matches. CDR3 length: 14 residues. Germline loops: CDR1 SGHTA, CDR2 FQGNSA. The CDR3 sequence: CASSVQGVGTEAFF. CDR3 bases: TGTGCCAGCAGCGTACAGGGGGTGGGCACTGAAGCTTTCTTT.

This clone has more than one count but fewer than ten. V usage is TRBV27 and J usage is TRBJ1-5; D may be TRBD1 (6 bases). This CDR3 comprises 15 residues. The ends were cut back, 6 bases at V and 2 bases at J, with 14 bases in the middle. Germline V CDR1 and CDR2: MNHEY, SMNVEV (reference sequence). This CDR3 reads CASSPGANRNQPQHF. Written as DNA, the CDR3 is TGTGCCAGCAGCCCAGGGGCGAACCGCAATCAGCCCCAGCATTTT.

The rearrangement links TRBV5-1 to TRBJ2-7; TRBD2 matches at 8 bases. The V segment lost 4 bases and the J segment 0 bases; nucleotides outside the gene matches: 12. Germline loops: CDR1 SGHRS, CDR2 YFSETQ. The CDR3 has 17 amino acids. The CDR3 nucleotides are TGCGCCAGCAGCCCACGGAGGATAGCGGGACACTCCTACGAGCAGTACTTC. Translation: CASSPRRIAGHSYEQYF.

CDR3 coding DNA: TGTGCCAGCAGCCATCCCCCCGTCGATGGAGATTATGGCTACACCTTC. Translating gives CASSHPPVDGDYGYTF. This chain connects TRBV14 to TRBJ1-2; D unresolved. Germline V gives CDR1 SGHDN, CDR2 FVKESK. CDR3 length: 16 residues. V was cut by 3 bases and J by 5 bases, with 19 bases left in between.

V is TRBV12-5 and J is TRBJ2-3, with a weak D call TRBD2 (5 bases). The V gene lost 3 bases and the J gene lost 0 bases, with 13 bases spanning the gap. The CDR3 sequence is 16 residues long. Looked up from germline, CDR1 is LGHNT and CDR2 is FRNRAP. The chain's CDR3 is CASGLLSGTSTDTQYF. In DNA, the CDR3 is TGTGCTAGTGGTTTACTGAGCGGAACTAGCACAGATACGCAGTATTTT.

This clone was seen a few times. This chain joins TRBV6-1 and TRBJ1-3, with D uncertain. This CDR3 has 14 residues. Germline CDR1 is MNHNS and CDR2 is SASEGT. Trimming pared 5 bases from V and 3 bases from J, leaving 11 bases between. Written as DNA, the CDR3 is TGTGCCAGCAGTCCCGGCGGGGTTGGAAACACCATATATTTT. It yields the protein CASSPGGVGNTIYF.

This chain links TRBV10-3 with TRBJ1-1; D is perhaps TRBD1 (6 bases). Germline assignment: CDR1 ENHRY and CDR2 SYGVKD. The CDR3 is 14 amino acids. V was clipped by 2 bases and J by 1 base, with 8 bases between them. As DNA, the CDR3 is TGTGCCATCAGTGAGGGGGGCCCGAACACTGAAGCTTTCTTT. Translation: CAISEGGPNTEAFF.